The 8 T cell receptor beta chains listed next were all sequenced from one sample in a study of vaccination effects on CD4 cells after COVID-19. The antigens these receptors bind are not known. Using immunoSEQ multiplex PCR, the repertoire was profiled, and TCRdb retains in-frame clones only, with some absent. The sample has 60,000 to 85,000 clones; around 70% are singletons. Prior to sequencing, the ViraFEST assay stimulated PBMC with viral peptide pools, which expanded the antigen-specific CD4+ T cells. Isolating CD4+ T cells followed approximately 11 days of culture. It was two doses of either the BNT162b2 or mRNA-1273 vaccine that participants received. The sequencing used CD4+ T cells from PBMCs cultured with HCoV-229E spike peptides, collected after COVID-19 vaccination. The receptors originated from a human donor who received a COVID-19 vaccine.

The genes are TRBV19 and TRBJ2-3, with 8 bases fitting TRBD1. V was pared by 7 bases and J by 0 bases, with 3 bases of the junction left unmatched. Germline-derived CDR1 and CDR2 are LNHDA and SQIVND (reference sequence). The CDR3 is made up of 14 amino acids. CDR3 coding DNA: TGTGCCAGTACAGGGGGCCTTAGCACAGATACGCAGTATTTT. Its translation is CASTGGLSTDTQYF.

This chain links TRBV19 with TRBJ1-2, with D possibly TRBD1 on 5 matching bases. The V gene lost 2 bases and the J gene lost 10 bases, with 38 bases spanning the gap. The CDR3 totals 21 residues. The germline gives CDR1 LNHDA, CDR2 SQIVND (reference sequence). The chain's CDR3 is CASSISPGTIVGTGRKTVYTF. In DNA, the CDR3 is TGTGCCAGTAGTATATCCCCCGGGACTATTGTGGGGACGGGCAGAAAGACCGTCTACACCTTC.

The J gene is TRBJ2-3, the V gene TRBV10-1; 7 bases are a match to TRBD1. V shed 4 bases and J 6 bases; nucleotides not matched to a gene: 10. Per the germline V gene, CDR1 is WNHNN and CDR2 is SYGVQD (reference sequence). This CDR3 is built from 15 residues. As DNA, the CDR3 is TGCGCCAGCAGTGTGGGGACAGAGGGCGCCGATACGCAGTATTTT. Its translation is CASSVGTEGADTQYF.

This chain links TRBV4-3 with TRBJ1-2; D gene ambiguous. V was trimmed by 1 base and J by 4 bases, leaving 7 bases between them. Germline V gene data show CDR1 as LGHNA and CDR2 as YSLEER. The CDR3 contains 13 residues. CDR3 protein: CASSQGVRYGYTF. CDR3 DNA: TGCGCCAGCAGCCAAGGGGTTCGCTATGGCTACACCTTC.

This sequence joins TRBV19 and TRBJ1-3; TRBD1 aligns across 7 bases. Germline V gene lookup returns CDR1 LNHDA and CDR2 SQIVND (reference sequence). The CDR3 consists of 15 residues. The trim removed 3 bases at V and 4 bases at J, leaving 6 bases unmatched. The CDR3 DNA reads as TGTGCCAGTAGTATGAGACAGGGAAGAGGAAACACCATATATTTT. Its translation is CASSMRQGRGNTIYF.

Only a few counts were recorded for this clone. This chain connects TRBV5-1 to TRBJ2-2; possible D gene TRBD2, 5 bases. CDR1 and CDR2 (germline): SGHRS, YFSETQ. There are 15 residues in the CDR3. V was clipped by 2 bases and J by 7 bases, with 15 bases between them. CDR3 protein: CASSFTTAGSGELFF. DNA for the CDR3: TGCGCCAGCAGCTTTACGACTGCGGGCAGCGGGGAGCTGTTTTTT.

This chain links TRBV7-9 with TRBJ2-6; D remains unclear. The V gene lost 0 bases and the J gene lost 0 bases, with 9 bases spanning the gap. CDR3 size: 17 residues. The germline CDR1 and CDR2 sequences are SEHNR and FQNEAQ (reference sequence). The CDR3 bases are TGTGCCAGCAGCTTAGCGCGAACGAGCTCTGGGGCCAACGTCCTGACTTTC. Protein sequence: CASSLARTSSGANVLTF.

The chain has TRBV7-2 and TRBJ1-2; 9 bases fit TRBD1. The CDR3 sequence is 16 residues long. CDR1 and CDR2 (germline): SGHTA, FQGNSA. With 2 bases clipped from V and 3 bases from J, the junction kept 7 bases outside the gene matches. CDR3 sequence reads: CASSLRRDRVDYGYTF. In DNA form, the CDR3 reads TGTGCCAGCAGCTTACGACGGGACAGGGTAGACTATGGCTACACCTTC. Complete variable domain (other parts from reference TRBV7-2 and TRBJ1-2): GAGVSQSPSNKVTEKGKDVELRCDPISGHTALYWYRQSLGQGLEFLIYFQGNSAPDKSGLPSDRFSAERTGGSVSTLTIQRTQQEDSAVYLCASSLRRDRVDYGYTFGSGTRLTVV.